This TCR beta chain was identified in a study of siplizumab effects on memory and regulatory T cells. Germline CDR1 and CDR2: LGHNA and YNFKEQ. This CDR3 is 18 amino acids long. V was trimmed by 0 bases and J by 2 bases, leaving 16 bases between them. Around 96,000 TCR templates underwent assay in each sample. Data came from immunoSEQ multiplex PCR; TCRdb stores just in-frame clones and leaves some out. The sample consists of 85,000 to 130,000 clones, approximately 90% of them appearing once. This clonotype was sampled from a human donor in good health. The rearrangement links TRBV4-2 to TRBJ2-2; the D gene is possibly TRBD2 (6 bases). Sequencing was carried out using Tregs sorted from blood. Here the CDR3 DNA reads TGTGCCAGCAGCCAAGATATCCGGGAGAATCATAACACCGGGGAGCTGTTTTTT. It codes for CASSQDIRENHNTGELFF.